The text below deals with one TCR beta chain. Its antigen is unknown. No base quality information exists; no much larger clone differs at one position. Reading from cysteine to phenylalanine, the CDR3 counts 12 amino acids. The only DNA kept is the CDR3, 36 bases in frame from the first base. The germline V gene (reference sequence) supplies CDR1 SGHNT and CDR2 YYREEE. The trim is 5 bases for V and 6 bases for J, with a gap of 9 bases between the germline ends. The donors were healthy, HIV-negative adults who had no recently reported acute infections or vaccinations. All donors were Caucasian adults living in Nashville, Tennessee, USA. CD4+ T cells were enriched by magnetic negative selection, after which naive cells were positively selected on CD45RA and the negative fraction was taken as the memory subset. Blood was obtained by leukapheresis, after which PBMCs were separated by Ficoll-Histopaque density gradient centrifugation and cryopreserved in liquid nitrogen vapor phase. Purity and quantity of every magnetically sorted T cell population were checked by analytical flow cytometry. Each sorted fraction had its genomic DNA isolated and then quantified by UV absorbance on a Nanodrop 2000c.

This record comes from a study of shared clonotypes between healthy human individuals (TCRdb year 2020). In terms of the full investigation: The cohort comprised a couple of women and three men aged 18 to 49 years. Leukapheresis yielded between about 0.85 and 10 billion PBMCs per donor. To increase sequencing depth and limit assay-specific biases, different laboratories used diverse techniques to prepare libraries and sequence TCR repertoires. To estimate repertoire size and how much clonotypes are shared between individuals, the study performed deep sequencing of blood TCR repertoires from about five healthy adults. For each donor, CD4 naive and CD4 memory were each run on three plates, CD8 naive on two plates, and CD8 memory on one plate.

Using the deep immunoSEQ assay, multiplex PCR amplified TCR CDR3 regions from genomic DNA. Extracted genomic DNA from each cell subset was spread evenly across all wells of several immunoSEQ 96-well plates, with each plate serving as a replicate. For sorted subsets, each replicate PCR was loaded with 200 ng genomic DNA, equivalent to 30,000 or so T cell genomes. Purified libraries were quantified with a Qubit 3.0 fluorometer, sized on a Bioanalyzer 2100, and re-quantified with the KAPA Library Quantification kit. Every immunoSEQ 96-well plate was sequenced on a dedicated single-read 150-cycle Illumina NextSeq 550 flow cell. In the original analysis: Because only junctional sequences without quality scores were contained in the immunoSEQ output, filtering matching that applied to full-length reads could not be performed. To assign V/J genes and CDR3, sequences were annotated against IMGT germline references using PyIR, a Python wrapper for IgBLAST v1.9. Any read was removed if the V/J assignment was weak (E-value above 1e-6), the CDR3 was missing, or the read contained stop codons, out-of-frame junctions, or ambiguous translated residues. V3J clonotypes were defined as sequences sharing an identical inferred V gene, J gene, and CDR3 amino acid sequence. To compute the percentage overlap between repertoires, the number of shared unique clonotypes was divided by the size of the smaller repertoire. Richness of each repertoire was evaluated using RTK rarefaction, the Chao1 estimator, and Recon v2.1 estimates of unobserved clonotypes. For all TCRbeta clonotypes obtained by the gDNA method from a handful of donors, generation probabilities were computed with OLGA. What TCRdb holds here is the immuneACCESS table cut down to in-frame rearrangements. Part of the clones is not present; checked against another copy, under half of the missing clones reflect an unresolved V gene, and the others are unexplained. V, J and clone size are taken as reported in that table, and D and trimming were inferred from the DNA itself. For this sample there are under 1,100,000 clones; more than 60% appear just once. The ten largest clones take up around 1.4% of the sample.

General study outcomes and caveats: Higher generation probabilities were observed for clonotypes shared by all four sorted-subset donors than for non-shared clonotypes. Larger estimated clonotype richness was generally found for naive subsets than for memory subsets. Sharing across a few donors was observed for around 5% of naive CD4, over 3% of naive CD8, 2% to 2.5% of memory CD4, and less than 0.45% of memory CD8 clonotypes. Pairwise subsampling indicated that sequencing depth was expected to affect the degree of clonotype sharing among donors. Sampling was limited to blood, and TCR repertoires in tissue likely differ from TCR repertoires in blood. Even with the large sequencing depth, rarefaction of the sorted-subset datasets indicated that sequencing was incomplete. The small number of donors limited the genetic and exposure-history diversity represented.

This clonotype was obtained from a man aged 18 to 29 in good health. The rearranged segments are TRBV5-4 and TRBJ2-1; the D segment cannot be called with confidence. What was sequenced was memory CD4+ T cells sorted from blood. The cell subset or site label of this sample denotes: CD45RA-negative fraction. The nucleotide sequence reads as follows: TGTGCCAGCAGTATACAGAGCAATGAGCAGTTCTTC. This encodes CASSIQSNEQFF.